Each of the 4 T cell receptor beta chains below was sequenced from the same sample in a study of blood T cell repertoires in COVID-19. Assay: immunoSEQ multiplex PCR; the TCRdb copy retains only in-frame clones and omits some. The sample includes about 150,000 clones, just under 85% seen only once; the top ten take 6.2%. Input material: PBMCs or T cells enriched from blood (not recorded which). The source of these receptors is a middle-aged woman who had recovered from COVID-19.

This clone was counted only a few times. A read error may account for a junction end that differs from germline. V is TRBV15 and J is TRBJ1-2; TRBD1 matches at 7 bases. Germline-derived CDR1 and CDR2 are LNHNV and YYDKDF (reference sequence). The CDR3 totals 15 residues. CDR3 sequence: CATSRGGGRAYERAF. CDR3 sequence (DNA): TGTGCCACCAGCAGAGGAGGGGGCCGGGCCTATGAAAGGGCCTTC. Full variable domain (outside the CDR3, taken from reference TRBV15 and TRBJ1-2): DAMVIQNPRYQVTQFGKPVTLSCSQTLNHNVMYWYQQKSSQAPKLLFHYYDKDFNNEADTPDNFQSRRPNTSFCFLDIRSPGLGDTAMYLCATSRGGGRAYERAFGSGTRLTVV.

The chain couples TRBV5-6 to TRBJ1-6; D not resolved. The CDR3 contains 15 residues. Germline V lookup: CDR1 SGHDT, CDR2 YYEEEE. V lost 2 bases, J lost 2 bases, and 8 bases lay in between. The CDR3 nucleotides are TGTGCCAGCAGCTTCGGGAGAGCCTATAATTCACCCCTCCACTTT. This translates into CASSFGRAYNSPLHF.

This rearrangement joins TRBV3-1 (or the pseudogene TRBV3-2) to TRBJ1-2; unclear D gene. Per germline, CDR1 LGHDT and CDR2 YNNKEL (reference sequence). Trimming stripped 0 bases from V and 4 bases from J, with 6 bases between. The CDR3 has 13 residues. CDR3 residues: CASSQDRSYGYTF. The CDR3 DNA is TGTGCCAGCAGCCAAGACCGGAGCTATGGCTACACCTTC.

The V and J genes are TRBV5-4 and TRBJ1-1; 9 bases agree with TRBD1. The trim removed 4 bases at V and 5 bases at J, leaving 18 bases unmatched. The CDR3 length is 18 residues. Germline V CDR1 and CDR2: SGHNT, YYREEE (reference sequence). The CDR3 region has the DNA TGTGCCAGCAGCCGACAGACTTCCGCGGGACAGGGCTATACTGAAGCTTTCTTT. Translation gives CASSRQTSAGQGYTEAFF. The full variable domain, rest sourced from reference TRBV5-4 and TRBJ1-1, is ETGVTQSPTHLIKTRGQQVTLRCSSQSGHNTVSWYQQALGQGPQFIFQYYREEENGRGNFPPRFSGLQFPNYSSELNVNALELDDSALYLCASSRQTSAGQGYTEAFFGQGTRLTVV.